The 10 T cell receptor beta chains reported below all come from one sample, sequenced in a study of blood T cell repertoires in COVID-19. TCRdb's table, derived via immunoSEQ multiplex PCR, lists solely in-frame clones and lacks some. The profile shows 450,000 or so clones, 75% to 90% of them singletons. The sequenced sample consisted of peripheral blood. The receptors were gathered from a woman in her forties with COVID-19, enrolled during active disease.

With regard to this clone: The sample holds other DNA sequences that translate to the same CDR3. The gene calls are TRBV27 and TRBJ1-4; 8 bases match TRBD1. The CDR3 is 12 residues long. Germline CDR1 MNHEY, CDR2 SMNVEV (reference sequence). V was pared by 7 bases and J by 8 bases, with 3 bases of the junction left unmatched. For the CDR3, the DNA is TGTGCCAGCAAACAGGGGGGCGAAAAACTGTTTTTT. The encoded protein is CASKQGGEKLFF.

The chain links TRBV11-2 to TRBJ1-1; D is undetermined. Germline V lookup: CDR1 SGHAT, CDR2 FQNNGV. Trimming removed 3 bases at V and 5 bases at J, with 7 bases between. The CDR3 runs 12 residues. The CDR3 sequence: CASSFSSTEAFF. CDR3 DNA sequence: TGTGCCAGCAGCTTCTCGTCGACTGAAGCTTTCTTT.

The chain uses TRBV30 and TRBJ1-3; 9 positions match TRBD1. CDR1 is GTSNPN and CDR2 is SVGIG in the germline V gene (reference sequence). This CDR3 comprises 15 residues. Losses at the gene ends were 4 bases for V and 5 bases for J; bases not matched to a gene: 9. The CDR3 sequence is CAWIRTGQGRNTIYF. CDR3 DNA: TGTGCCTGGATAAGAACCGGACAGGGGAGAAACACCATATATTTT.

The chain joins TRBV3-1 (or the pseudogene TRBV3-2) to TRBJ1-2; 8 bases match TRBD1. V trimming: 4 bases; J trimming: 5 bases; junction bases outside the gene matches: 6. The germline CDR1 and CDR2 sequences are LGHDT and YNNKEL (reference sequence). The CDR3 totals 14 residues. The CDR3 reads CASSRTRQGYGYTF. CDR3 sequence (DNA): TGTGCCAGCAGCCGTACTAGACAGGGGTATGGCTACACCTTC.

J is TRBJ1-1 and V is TRBV7-2; D is uncertain. Trimming removed 1 base at V and 0 bases at J, with 9 bases between. The CDR3 covers 15 residues. Per the germline V gene, CDR1 is SGHTA and CDR2 is FQGNSA. The CDR3 DNA sequence: TGTGCCAGCAGCTTAGAAGGCGGGATGAACACTGAAGCTTTCTTT. Protein: CASSLEGGMNTEAFF.

The chain combines TRBV7-9 with TRBJ2-1; 11 bases map to TRBD2. CDR1 and CDR2 from the germline V gene are SEHNR and FQNEAQ (reference sequence). The CDR3 is made up of 14 amino acids. Unmatched junction bases numbered 0, after V lost 3 bases and J lost 5 bases. CDR3 sequence (DNA): TGTGCCAGCAGCTTGGGACTAGCGGACAATGAGCAGTTCTTC. This codes for CASSLGLADNEQFF.

The gene calls are TRBV19 and TRBJ2-7; 8 nucleotides match TRBD1. CDR1 and CDR2 from the germline V gene are LNHDA and SQIVND (reference sequence). This CDR3 contains 14 residues. V lost 7 bases and J lost 2; bases outside the gene matches: 7. The CDR3 DNA reads TGTGCCAGTACGTTAGGGACAGGAGCCTACGAGCAGTACTTC. It codes for CASTLGTGAYEQYF.

This chain links TRBV28 with TRBJ1-6; a weak D match, TRBD1 (5 bases). CDR3 length: 15 amino acids. V lost 7 bases to trimming and J lost 5 bases, with 15 bases between them. CDR1 is MDHEN, CDR2 SYDVKM, per germline. The CDR3 sequence is CASTTPGVDNSPLHF. CDR3 DNA: TGTGCCAGCACAACCCCGGGGGTGGATAATTCACCCCTCCACTTT. The full variable domain, in which reference TRBV28 and TRBJ1-6 provide the parts outside the CDR3, is DVKVTQSSRYLVKRTGEKVFLECVQDMDHENMFWYRQDPGLGLRLIYFSYDVKMKEKGDIPEGYSVSREKKERFSLILESASTNQTSMYLCASTTPGVDNSPLHFGNGTRLTVT.

The CDR3 protein is CASSTFRDYNEQFF. CDR3 bases: TGTGCCAGTAGCACATTCCGGGACTACAATGAGCAGTTCTTC. This chain joins TRBV19 and TRBJ2-1; D possibly corresponds to TRBD2 (5 bases). CDR1 is LNHDA, CDR2 SQIVND, per germline (reference sequence). The CDR3 spans 14 residues. V was cut by 6 bases and J by 3 bases, with 12 bases left in between.

DNA of the CDR3: TGTGCCTGGAAAAAGGGGACAGGGAGGGATCAGCCCCAGCATTTT. Translated: CAWKKGTGRDQPQHF. V gene TRBV30 combines with J gene TRBJ1-5; 9 bases fit TRBD1. Germline loops: CDR1 GTSNPN, CDR2 SVGIG (reference sequence). Trimming cost V 4 bases and J 5 bases; bases outside gene matches: 9. This CDR3 has 15 amino acids.